Listed below are T cell receptor beta chains from one sample, sequenced in a study of breast tumors, draining lymph nodes, adjacent tissues. TCRdb redid the calling of the multiplex PCR reads with MiXCR, one entry per CDR3 protein. The sample has about 230,000 distinct CDR3 sequences, around 32% seen once; the top ten hold 1.3% to 1.5%. Sample: axillary lymph node tissue. Receptors were obtained from a female donor with breast cancer. Some clones in this sample may be carry-over from other donors' samples. Both conserved end residues are part of each CDR3. D genes are given only for firm matches. Clone size is not always given. Where it is, it says once, few, many or a class for expanded clones.

D | J | V | size | DNA | CDR3
- | TRBJ2-7 | TRBV30 | many | TGTGCTTGCCGGGACGACACCTACGAGCAGTACTTC | CACRDDTYEQYF
TRBD1 | TRBJ1-6 | TRBV20-1 | - | TGCAGTGCTAGTACTCCGGGACAGGAAGGTGGCTCTTACAATTCACCCCTCCACTTT | CSASTPGQEGGSYNSPLHF
- | TRBJ1-6 | TRBV30 | many | TGTGCCTGGAGTGTACGGGGCACGACTTCACCCCTCCACTTT | CAWSVRGTTSPLHF
TRBD2 | TRBJ2-1 | TRBV20-1 | many | TGCAGTGCTCCCCGTCCCGGACTAGCGGCCTACAATGAGCAGTTCTTC | CSAPRPGLAAYNEQFF
TRBD2 | TRBJ2-5 | TRBV7-8 | - | TGTGCCAGCAGCTTAGGACTAGCGGGTTCCCGCGAAGGGGGGACCCAGTACTTC | CASSLGLAGSREGGTQYF
- | TRBJ2-7 | TRBV5-4 | many | TGTGCCAGCAGCTTGGTCGGAGACCCCTACGAGCAGTACTTC | CASSLVGDPYEQYF
TRBD2 | TRBJ2-1 | TRBV6-6 | - | TGTGCCAGCAGTCACGTCCTAGCGGGCTACAATGAGCAGTTCTTC | CASSHVLAGYNEQFF
TRBD1 | TRBJ2-7 | TRBV6-2/TRBV6-3 | many | TGTGCCAGCAGTTACTCCGGGACAGGGCCCTACGAGCAGTACTTC | CASSYSGTGPYEQYF
TRBD2 | TRBJ2-7 | TRBV12-5 | many | TGTGCTAGTGGTTTCGTTCGGGGGGGGGCGCGAAGCTCCTACGAGCAGTACTTC | CASGFVRGGARSSYEQYF
TRBD1 | TRBJ2-6 | TRBV5-1 | many | TGCGCCAGCAGCACAGGGGGCGTGGGGGCCAACGTCCTGACTTTC | CASSTGGVGANVLTF
TRBD1 | TRBJ1-2 | TRBV18 | few | TGTGCCAGCTCATCAGGACAGGAGCAAGGGAGGGGCTACACCTTC | CASSSGQEQGRGYTF
- | TRBJ1-1 | TRBV7-6 | once | TGTGCCAGCAGCGCCAGGGCTGGCACTGAAGCTTTCTTT | CASSARAGTEAFF
- | TRBJ1-2 | TRBV5-5 | many | TGTGCCAGCAGCTTAGGAGGGAACTATGGCTACACCTTC | CASSLGGNYGYTF
TRBD2 | TRBJ2-2 | TRBV18 | few | TGTGCCAGCTCACCCTATGCGGGAGCCGGGGAGCTGTTTTTT | CASSPYAGAGELFF
- | TRBJ2-3 | TRBV12-3/TRBV12-4 | - | TGTGCCAGCAGCAGGATAAGCACAGATACGCAGTATTTT | CASSRISTDTQYF
- | TRBJ1-3 | TRBV4-1 | - | TGCGCCAGCAGCCAAGATCGGGGGCCTGGAAACGCCATATATTTT | CASSQDRGPGNAIYF
TRBD2 | TRBJ2-2 | TRBV24-1 | once | TGTGCCACCAGTGATTCGAATAGGAGGCTAGCGGGAGCGAACACCGGGGAGCTGCTTTTT | CATSDSNRRLAGANTGELLF
- | TRBJ1-4 | TRBV19 | many | TGTGCCAGTAGTATAGATCCCTCCCGGGCACGGGAACTGTTTTTT | CASSIDPSRARELFF
TRBD1 | TRBJ1-3 | TRBV7-8 | many | TGTGCCAGCAAGGGCAGGGGGCTTGGGTCGACGGCTGGAAACACCATATATTTT | CASKGRGLGSTAGNTIYF
TRBD1 | TRBJ2-3 | TRBV3-1 | - | TGTGCCAGCAGCCAAGAAAGGACAGGGTTTCGGGATACGCAGTATTTT | CASSQERTGFRDTQYF
TRBD1 | TRBJ2-7 | TRBV2 | - | TGTGCCAGCAGCGACAGGGGGCACTATGAGCAGCACTTC | CASSDRGHYEQHF
- | TRBJ2-3 | TRBV6-5 | few | TGTGCCAGCAGTCTCACACAGGGGAGGCATACGCAGTATTTT | CASSLTQGRHTQYF
- | TRBJ1-6 | TRBV11-3 | many | TGTGCCAGCCGGAGGGGGTCGAATAATTCACCCCTCCACTTT | CASRRGSNNSPLHF
TRBD1 | TRBJ1-1 | TRBV10-3 | few | TGTGCCATCAGTGGATGGGACAGGGGATTTCCTGAAGCTTTCTTT | CAISGWDRGFPEAFF
TRBD2 | TRBJ2-7 | TRBV4-1 | - | TGCGCCAGCAGCCCCGGGTGGCTAGCGGGCTCCTACGAGCAGTACTTC | CASSPGWLAGSYEQYF
- | TRBJ1-5 | TRBV12-1 | once | TGTGCCAGCAGCTGCACAGGGAGGGACCGGCCCCAGCATTTT | CASSCTGRDRPQHF
TRBD1 | TRBJ1-6 | TRBV5-8 | many | TGTGCCAGCACCGACAGGGTTTACAATTCACCCCTCCACTTT | CASTDRVYNSPLHF
TRBD1 | TRBJ2-2 | TRBV6-4 | many | TGTGCCAGCAGCCCACAGGGGGCGGACACCGGGGAGCTGTTTTTT | CASSPQGADTGELFF
TRBD2 | TRBJ2-7 | TRBV18 | few | TGTGCCAGCTCACCATTTGGGACTAGCGGGACCGAGCAGTACTTC | CASSPFGTSGTEQYF
- | TRBJ2-1 | TRBV24-1 | - | TGTGCCACCAGTGACCCGATAGGGGCACGGGACAATGAGCAGTTCTTC | CATSDPIGARDNEQFF
- | TRBJ1-2 | TRBV7-9 | many | TGTGCCAGCGGTTCTCTTGAAGAAACAGGAAACGGCTACACCTTC | CASGSLEETGNGYTF
- | TRBJ2-1 | TRBV9 | many | TGTGCCAGCAGCGTAGCTACTGGCCTAGCGAATGAGCAGTTCTTC | CASSVATGLANEQFF
- | TRBJ2-2 | TRBV5-1 | - | TGCGCCAGCAGCCTAAAGGGGCAAACCGGGGAGCTGTTTTTT | CASSLKGQTGELFF
- | TRBJ2-1 | TRBV13 | - | TGTGCCAGCAGGTGGGGAGGTTCTAATGAGCAGTTCTTC | CASRWGGSNEQFF
- | TRBJ2-1 | TRBV2 | - | TGTGCCAGCAGTGAAGTCAGGGATGGGTCCTACAATGAGCAGTTCTTC | CASSEVRDGSYNEQFF
- | TRBJ1-2 | TRBV19 | many | TGTGCCAGTAGTACGCGGGGGAGGGGCGGCTACACCTTC | CASSTRGRGGYTF
- | TRBJ2-1 | TRBV9 | many | TGTGCCAGCAGCGTGTTTCTCCGGGATGAGCAGTTCTTC | CASSVFLRDEQFF
- | TRBJ2-3 | TRBV7-3 | - | TGTGCCAGCATTCGTGTGGGTGGCGGGAGCACAGATACGCAGTATTTT | CASIRVGGGSTDTQYF
TRBD1 | TRBJ2-7 | TRBV25-1 | many | TGTGCCAGCAGTGAATTTGGGGGACAGGGGCACGAGCAGTACTTC | CASSEFGGQGHEQYF
- | TRBJ2-3 | TRBV20-1 | many | TGCAGTGCTCCAAATCCAGCTTCAGATACGCAGTATTTT | CSAPNPASDTQYF
- | TRBJ2-5 | TRBV9 | - | TGTGCCAGCAGCGTAGAGGGGGGTGAGACCCAGTACTTC | CASSVEGGETQYF
TRBD1 | TRBJ2-5 | TRBV30 | many | TGTGCCTGGAGTGTACGTTCGGGGACAGGGCCCGAGACCCAGTACTTC | CAWSVRSGTGPETQYF
TRBD2 | TRBJ2-7 | TRBV15 | - | TGTGCCACCAGCAGTGCTAGAGACGGGACTAGGGGCCTCGAGCAGTACTTC | CATSSARDGTRGLEQYF
TRBD2 | TRBJ2-2 | TRBV5-1 | many | TGCGCCAGCAGCTTCAGCGGGAGGGTGGACACCGGGGAGCTGTTTTTT | CASSFSGRVDTGELFF
- | TRBJ2-1 | TRBV13 | many | TGTGCCAGCAGCTTAGGCGGGAGAGTGCAGTTCTTC | CASSLGGRVQFF
- | TRBJ2-7 | TRBV4-1 | many | TGCGCCAGCAGCCAAGTCCCCCAGGGCTCCTACGAGCAGTACTTC | CASSQVPQGSYEQYF
- | TRBJ1-2 | TRBV5-1 | - | TGCGCCAGCAGCCCCTGGACGGACTATGGCTACACCTTC | CASSPWTDYGYTF
- | TRBJ2-5 | TRBV11-2 | - | TGTGCCAGCAGCTTTCCCGCAGGGACCCAGTACTTC | CASSFPAGTQYF
- | TRBJ1-2 | TRBV20-1 | many | TGCAGTGCTAGAGATCGGGGACATAACTATGGCTACACCTTC | CSARDRGHNYGYTF
- | TRBJ2-5 | TRBV20-1 | - | TGCAGTGCTCACCTAGAGGGGGAAGAGACCCAGTACTTC | CSAHLEGEETQYF
TRBD2 | TRBJ2-5 | TRBV6-1 | many | TGTGCCAGCAGTGCAGGACTAGCGGGAGGCCAAGAGACCCAGTACTTC | CASSAGLAGGQETQYF
TRBD1 | TRBJ1-5 | TRBV20-1 | many | TGCAGTGCCGGGGGACAGTTCTATAGCAATCAGCCCCAGCATTTT | CSAGGQFYSNQPQHF
- | TRBJ1-1 | TRBV4-2 | - | TGTGCCAGCAGCCAAGAACGGGGCGCAGGAGCTTTCTTT | CASSQERGAGAFF
- | TRBJ2-1 | TRBV15 | - | TGTGCCACCAGCAGAACGAGGGACGGCAATGAGCAGTTCTTC | CATSRTRDGNEQFF
TRBD2 | TRBJ2-7 | TRBV4-3 | many | TGCGCCAGCCCCCCTAGCGGTACTGGCCGAAAAAATAGGTACGAGCAGTACTTC | CASPPSGTGRKNRYEQYF
TRBD2 | TRBJ2-3 | TRBV9 | many | TGTGCCAGCAGCGTGACTAGCGGGAGCACAGATACGCAGTATTTT | CASSVTSGSTDTQYF
- | TRBJ2-1 | TRBV11-2 | many | TGTGCCAGCAGCTTAGATCGGGGGACCTACAATGAGCAGTTCTTC | CASSLDRGTYNEQFF
TRBD2 | TRBJ2-7 | TRBV4-1 | - | TGCGTCAGCAGCTTAGCGGGAGGGCCCCACGAGCAGTACTTC | CVSSLAGGPHEQYF